Listed here is a single T cell receptor (beta chain). This clone's antigen is unknown. No much larger clone exists at a distance of one base, and base qualities are not known. These data come from a study of CD8 T cells in ankylosing spondylitis (TCRdb year 2017). For the wider study: The study profiled T cell receptor beta repertoires in healthy donors and ankylosing spondylitis patients to find disease-linked TCR variants. Peripheral blood was sampled, and synovial fluid was also collected from ankylosing spondylitis patients. The whole study cohort included over a hundred healthy donors and around 24 ankylosing spondylitis patients. On the study overall, not on this receptor specifically: A TCR beta motif of several highly homologous amino acid variants appeared characteristic of blood from ankylosing spondylitis patients. Some motif variants had previously been reported in the synovial fluid and blood of reactive arthritis patients, which suggests shared mechanisms of disease initiation. The disease-linked clones were reported as significantly enriched in matched synovial fluid samples from ankylosing spondylitis patients. The disease-linked clones had a CD8+ phenotype and were found at relatively low frequencies in peripheral blood.

The CDR3 sequence holds 12 residues, the cysteine and phenylalanine included. Of all the DNA, just the CDR3 is kept, 36 bases in frame from base 1. Between the V and J ends, shortened by 6 bases and 7 bases respectively, the junction contains 10 bases. The germline V gene supplies CDR1 SGHTS and CDR2 YDEGEE. Sequencing used an Illumina HiSeq 2500. TCR beta libraries were prepared by quantitative 5'-RACE with molecular barcodes. The original pipeline was this. To identify disease-linked TCR variants, a new computational method was used, one built on a probabilistic model of VDJ rearrangement. In TCRdb, the public reads were trimmed at Q25 with fastp and aligned with MiXCR, with productive beta chains retained. Each entry merges the rows of one CDR3 protein and shows their most common DNA and genes. These V and J calls derive from TCRdb rather than the authors' analysis. The sample table contains 200,000 or so distinct CDR3 sequences; only one count was recorded for roughly 25% of them. The top ten clones comprise under 8% of the sample.

The chain joins TRBV5-8 to TRBJ2-2; a weak D assignment points to TRBD1 (5 bases agree). Input material: blood, either unsorted or a sorted T cell fraction (not recorded which). This sequence was found in a male donor with ankylosing spondylitis or in good health (not recorded which). Read as DNA, the sequence is TGTGCCAGCACGTGGGGCGTCGGGGAGCTGTTTTTT. This translates into CASTWGVGELFF.